The clone carrying this T cell receptor beta chain was picked up a small number of times. The sample originates from a study of HIV-infected children after antiretroviral therapy interruption. For the study at large: Interruption group median age about 9.5 years; continuous group 8 years. Interruption-arm samples span weeks 0, 12, interruption end (24 or 48), and about 3 years post-study.

The CDR3 extends over 20 amino acids. Germline values: CDR1 LNHNV, CDR2 YYDKDF (reference sequence). The germline V and J ends were trimmed by 1 base and 4 bases, with 23 bases remaining between them. Treatment denoted: PENTA 11 planned treatment interruption arm or continuous ART arm. Unique molecular identifiers were included in an RNA-based 3' RACE TCR library. One entry per CDR3 protein, called by TCRdb with MiXCR from the 3' RACE reads. The sample holds about 89,000 distinct CDR3 sequences, less than 7% seen once. The sequence came from a pool of human donors with HIV. V and J are TRBV15 and TRBJ2-6; D perhaps matches TRBD2 (6 bases). The starting material was CD45RA+ CD4+ T cells from PBMCs, pooled from several time points, obtained from a donor given antiretroviral therapy, either interrupted or continuous. The subset was: naive CD4+ CD45RA+ CD45RO- T cells. The CDR3 DNA is TGTGCCACCAGCAGAGTCGGGTGGAGGGGCCCCGTTAGCGGGGCCAACGTCCTGACTTTC. Translating gives CATSRVGWRGPVSGANVLTF.